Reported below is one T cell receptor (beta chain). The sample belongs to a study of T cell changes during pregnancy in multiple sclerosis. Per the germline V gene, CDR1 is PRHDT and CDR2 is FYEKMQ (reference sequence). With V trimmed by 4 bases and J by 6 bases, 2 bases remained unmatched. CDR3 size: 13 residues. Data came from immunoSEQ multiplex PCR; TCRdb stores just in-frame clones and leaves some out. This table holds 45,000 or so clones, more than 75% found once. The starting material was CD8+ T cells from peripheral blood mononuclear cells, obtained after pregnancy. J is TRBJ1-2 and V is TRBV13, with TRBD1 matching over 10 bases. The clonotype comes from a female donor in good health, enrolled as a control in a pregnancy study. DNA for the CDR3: TGTGCCAGCAGCTCAGACAGGGGGCATGGCTACACCTTC. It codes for CASSSDRGHGYTF.